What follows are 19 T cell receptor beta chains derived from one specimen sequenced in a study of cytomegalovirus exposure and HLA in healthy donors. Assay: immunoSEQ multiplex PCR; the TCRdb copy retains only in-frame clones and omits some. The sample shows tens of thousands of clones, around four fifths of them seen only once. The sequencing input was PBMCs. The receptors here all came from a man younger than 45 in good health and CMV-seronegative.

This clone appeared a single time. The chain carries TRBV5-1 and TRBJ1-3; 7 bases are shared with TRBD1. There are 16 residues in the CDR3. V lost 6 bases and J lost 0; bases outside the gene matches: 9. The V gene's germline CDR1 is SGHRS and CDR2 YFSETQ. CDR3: CASTRTGGFSGNTIYF. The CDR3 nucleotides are TGCGCCAGCACCCGGACAGGTGGTTTCTCTGGAAACACCATATATTTT.

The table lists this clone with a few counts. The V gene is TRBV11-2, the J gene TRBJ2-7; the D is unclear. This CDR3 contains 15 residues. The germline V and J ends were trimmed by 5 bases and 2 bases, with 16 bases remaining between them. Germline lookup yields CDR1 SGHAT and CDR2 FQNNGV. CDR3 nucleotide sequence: TGTGCCAGCAGCACCATCCTAGGCCTTGCCTACGAGCAGTACGTC. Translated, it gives CASSTILGLAYEQYV.

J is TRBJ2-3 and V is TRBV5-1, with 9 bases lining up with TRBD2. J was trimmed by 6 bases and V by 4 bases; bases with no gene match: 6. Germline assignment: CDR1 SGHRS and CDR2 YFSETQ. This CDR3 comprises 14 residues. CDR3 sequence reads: CASSQERGADTQYF. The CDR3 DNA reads TGCGCCAGCAGCCAAGAGCGGGGGGCGGATACGCAGTATTTT.

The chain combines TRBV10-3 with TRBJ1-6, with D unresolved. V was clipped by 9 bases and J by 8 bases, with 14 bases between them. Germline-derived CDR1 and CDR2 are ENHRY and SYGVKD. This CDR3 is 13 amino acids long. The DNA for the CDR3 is TGTGCCATAGGACCCCGAGCGGATTCACCCCTCCACTTT. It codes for CAIGPRADSPLHF.

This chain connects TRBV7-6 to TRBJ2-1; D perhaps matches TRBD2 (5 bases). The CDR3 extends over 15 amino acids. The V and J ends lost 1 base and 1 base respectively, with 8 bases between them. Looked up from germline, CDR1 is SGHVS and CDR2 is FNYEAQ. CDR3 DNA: TGTGCCAGCAGCTTAGGCGGGCAGTCCTACAATGAGCAGTTCTTC. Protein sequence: CASSLGGQSYNEQFF.

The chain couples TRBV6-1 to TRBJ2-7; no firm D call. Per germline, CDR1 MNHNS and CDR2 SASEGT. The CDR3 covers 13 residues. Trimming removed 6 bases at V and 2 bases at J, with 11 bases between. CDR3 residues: CASSPGITYEQYV. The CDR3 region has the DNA TGTGCCAGCAGCCCAGGTATTACCTACGAGCAGTACGTC.

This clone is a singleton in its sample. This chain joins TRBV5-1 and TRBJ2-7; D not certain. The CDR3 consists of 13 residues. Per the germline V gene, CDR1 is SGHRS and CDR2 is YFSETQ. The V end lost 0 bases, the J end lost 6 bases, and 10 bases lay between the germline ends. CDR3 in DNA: TGCGCCAGCAGCTTGGAGCCATCGAGCGAGCAGTACGTC. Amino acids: CASSLEPSSEQYV.

Here the CDR3 reads CAGRVSTDTQYF. The CDR3 DNA reads as TGTGCCGGGCGGGTGAGCACAGATACGCAGTATTTT. The chain uses TRBV6-1 and TRBJ2-3; TRBD2 is a possible D gene (5 bases). From germline, CDR1 is MNHNS and CDR2 SASEGT. The CDR3 contains 12 residues. V was shortened by 11 bases and J by 0 bases, with 9 bases between the two germline ends.

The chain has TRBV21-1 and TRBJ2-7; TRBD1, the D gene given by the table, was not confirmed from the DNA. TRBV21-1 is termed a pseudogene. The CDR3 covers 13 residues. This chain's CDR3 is CASSNWGSYEQYV. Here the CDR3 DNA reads TGTGCCAGCAGCAACTGGGGCTCCTACGAGCAGTACGTC.

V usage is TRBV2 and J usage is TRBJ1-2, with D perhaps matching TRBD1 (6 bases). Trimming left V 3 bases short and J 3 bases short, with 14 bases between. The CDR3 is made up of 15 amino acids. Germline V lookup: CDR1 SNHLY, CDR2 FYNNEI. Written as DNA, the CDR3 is TGTGCCAGCAGTGATCCAGGGGCCGCTCACTATGGCTACACCTTC. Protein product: CASSDPGAAHYGYTF.

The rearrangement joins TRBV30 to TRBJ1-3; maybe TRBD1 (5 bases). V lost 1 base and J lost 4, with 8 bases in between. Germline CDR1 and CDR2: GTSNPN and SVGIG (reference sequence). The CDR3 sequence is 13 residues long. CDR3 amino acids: CAWSAGHGNTIYF. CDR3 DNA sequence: TGTGCCTGGAGTGCAGGACACGGAAACACCATATATTTT.

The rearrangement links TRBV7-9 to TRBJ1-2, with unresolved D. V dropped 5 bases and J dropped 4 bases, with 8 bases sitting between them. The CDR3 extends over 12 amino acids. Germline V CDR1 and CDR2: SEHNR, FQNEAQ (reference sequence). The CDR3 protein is CASSPGSYGYTF. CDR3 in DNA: TGTGCCAGCAGCCCGGGGTCCTATGGCTACACCTTC.

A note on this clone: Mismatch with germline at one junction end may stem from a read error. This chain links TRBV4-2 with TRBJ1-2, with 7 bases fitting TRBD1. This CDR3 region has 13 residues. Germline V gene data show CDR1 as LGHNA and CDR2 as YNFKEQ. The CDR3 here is CASSLDRPDREAF. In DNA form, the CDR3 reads TGTGCCAGCAGCCTCGACCGACCCGACAGGGAGGCCTTC.

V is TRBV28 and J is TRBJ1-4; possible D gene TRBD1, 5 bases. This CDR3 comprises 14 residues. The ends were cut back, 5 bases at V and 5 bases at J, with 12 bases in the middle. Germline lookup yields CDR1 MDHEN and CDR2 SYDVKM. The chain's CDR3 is CASSLGQANEKLFF. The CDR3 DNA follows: TGTGCCAGCAGTCTGGGGCAGGCAAATGAAAAACTGTTTTTT.

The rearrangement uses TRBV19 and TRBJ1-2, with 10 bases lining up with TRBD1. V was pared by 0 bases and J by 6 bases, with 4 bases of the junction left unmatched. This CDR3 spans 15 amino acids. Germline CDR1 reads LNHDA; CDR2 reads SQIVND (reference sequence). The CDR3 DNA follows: TGTGCCAGTAGTATAGATCTCGGGACAGGGGATGGCTACACCTTC. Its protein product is CASSIDLGTGDGYTF.

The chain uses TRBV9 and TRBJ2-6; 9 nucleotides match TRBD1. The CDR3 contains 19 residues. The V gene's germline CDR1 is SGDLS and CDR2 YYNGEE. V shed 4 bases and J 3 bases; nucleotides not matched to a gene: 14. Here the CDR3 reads CASSQGSGTGILGANVLTF. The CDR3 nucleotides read TGTGCCAGCAGCCAAGGCAGCGGGACAGGGATTCTTGGGGCCAACGTCCTGACTTTC.

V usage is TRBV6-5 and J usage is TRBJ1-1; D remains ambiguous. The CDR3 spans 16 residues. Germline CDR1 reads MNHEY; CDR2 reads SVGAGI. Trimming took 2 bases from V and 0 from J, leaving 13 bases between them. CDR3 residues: CASSYDYRVLNTEAFF. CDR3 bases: TGTGCCAGCAGTTACGATTACAGAGTCTTGAACACTGAAGCTTTCTTT.

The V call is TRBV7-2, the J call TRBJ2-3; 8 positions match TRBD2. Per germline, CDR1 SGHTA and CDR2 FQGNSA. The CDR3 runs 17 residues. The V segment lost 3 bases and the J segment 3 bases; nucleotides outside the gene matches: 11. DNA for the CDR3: TGTGCCAGCAGCTTCCCTCAGAAGCGGGGGACGACAGATACGCAGTATTTT. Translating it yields CASSFPQKRGTTDTQYF.

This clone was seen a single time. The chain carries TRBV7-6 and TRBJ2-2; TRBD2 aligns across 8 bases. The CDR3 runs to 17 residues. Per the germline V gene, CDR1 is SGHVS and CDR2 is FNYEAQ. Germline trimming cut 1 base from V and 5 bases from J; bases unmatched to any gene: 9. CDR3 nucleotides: TGTGCCAGCAGCTTAGATCCGGGAGGGCCGAGGACCGGGGAGCTGTTTTTT. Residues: CASSLDPGGPRTGELFF.